The clone carrying this T cell receptor beta chain was picked up one time. This may come from a read error, since a much larger clone is one base off. These data are taken from a study of T-cell reconstitution after alpha-beta-depleted transplantation in children. The CDR3 loop spans 15 amino acids. J gave up 2 bases and V 5 bases, and 6 bases lay outside the gene matches. CDR1 is SGHKS, CDR2 YYEKEE, per germline (reference sequence). Unique molecular identifiers were incorporated when the TCRbeta library was constructed. Via MiXCR, TCRdb re-called the PCR reads, giving one row per CDR3 protein. In the table there are around 240,000 distinct CDR3 sequences, approximately 9.8% of which are singletons.

The sequences come from PBMCs from the stem cell graft donor, collected from the stem cell graft. This receptor was taken from a human donor who donated a stem cell graft to a child with SCID. The genes are TRBV5-5 and TRBJ1-3; 8 bases are a match to TRBD1. CDR3: CASSFQGATGNTIYF. The CDR3 DNA follows: TGTGCCAGCAGTTTTCAGGGGGCCACTGGAAACACCATATATTTT.